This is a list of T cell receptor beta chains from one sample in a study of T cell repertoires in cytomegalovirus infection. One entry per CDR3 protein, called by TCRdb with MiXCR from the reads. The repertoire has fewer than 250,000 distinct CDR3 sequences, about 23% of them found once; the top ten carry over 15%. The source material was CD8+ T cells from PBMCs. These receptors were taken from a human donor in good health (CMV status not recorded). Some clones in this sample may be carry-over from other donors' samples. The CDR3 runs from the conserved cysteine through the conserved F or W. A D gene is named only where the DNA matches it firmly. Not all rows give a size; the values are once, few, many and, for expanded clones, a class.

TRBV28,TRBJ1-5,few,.,CASSFYAIREGQPQHF,TGTGCCAGCAGTTTCTATGCAATCAGGGAGGGTCAGCCCCAGCATTTT
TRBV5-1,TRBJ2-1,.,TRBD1,CASSYRPRDRAYNEQFF,TGCGCCAGCAGCTATAGACCCCGGGACAGGGCCTACAATGAGCAGTTCTTC
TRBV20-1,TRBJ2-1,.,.,CSATGLNSYNEQFF,TGCAGTGCTACCGGGCTGAACTCCTACAATGAGCAGTTCTTC
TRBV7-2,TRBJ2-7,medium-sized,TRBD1,CASSLTGDEQYF,TGTGCCAGCAGCTTAACAGGGGACGAGCAGTACTTC
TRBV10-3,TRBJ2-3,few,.,CAISESLGASTDTQYF,TGTGCCATCAGTGAGTCGCTCGGGGCGAGCACAGATACGCAGTATTTT
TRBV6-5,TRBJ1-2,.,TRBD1,CASSRQGGVDGYTF,TGTGCCAGCAGCCGACAGGGGGGTGTGGATGGCTACACCTTC
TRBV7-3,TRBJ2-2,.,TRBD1,CASSPTGGLTGELFF,TGTGCCAGCAGCCCAACAGGGGGCCTCACCGGGGAGCTGTTTTTT
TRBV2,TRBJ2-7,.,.,CASSEAAYEQYF,TGTGCCAGCAGTGAAGCGGCCTACGAGCAGTACTTC
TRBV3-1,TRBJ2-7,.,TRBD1,CASSDGQGALYEQYF,TGTGCCAGCAGCGACGGACAGGGGGCCCTATACGAGCAGTACTTC
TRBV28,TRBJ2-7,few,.,CASTPWGGGSYEQYF,TGTGCCAGCACCCCCTGGGGGGGGGGCTCTTACGAGCAGTACTTC
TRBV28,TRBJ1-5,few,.,CASKRGWQPQHF,TGTGCCAGCAAGAGGGGATGGCAGCCCCAGCATTTT
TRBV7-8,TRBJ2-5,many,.,CASSLVSAQETQYF,TGTGCCAGCAGCTTAGTTTCGGCACAAGAGACCCAGTACTTC
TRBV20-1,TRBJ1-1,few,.,CSALPPGHAEAFF,TGCAGTGCCCTACCCCCGGGCCACGCTGAAGCTTTCTTT
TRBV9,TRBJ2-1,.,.,CASSVGGFQVNEQFF,TGTGCCAGCAGCGTAGGGGGTTTTCAAGTCAATGAGCAGTTCTTC
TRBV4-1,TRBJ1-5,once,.,CASSPRDTGGDQPQHF,TGCGCCAGCAGCCCCCGGGACACCGGGGGTGATCAGCCCCAGCATTTT
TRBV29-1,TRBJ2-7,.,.,CSSGDGREQYF,TGCAGCTCAGGAGACGGGCGCGAGCAGTACTTC
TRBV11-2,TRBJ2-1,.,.,CASSPRPQSDNEQFF,TGTGCCAGCAGCCCAAGACCGCAGTCCGACAATGAGCAGTTCTTC
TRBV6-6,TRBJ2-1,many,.,CASSYAGEQFF,TGTGCCAGCAGTTACGCTGGTGAGCAGTTCTTC
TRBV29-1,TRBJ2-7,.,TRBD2,CSVPGTRAYEQYF,TGCAGCGTCCCCGGGACTAGAGCCTACGAGCAGTACTTC
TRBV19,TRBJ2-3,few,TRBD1,CASSILGTVTDTQYF,TGTGCCAGTAGTATTCTGGGGACAGTCACAGATACGCAGTATTTT
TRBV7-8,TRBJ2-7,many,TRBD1,CASSLGGTGVYEQYF,TGTGCCAGCAGCTTAGGGGGGACAGGGGTCTACGAGCAGTACTTC
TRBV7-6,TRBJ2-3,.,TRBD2,CASSLGAGGTDTQYF,TGTGCCAGCAGCTTAGGAGCGGGGGGCACAGATACGCAGTATTTT